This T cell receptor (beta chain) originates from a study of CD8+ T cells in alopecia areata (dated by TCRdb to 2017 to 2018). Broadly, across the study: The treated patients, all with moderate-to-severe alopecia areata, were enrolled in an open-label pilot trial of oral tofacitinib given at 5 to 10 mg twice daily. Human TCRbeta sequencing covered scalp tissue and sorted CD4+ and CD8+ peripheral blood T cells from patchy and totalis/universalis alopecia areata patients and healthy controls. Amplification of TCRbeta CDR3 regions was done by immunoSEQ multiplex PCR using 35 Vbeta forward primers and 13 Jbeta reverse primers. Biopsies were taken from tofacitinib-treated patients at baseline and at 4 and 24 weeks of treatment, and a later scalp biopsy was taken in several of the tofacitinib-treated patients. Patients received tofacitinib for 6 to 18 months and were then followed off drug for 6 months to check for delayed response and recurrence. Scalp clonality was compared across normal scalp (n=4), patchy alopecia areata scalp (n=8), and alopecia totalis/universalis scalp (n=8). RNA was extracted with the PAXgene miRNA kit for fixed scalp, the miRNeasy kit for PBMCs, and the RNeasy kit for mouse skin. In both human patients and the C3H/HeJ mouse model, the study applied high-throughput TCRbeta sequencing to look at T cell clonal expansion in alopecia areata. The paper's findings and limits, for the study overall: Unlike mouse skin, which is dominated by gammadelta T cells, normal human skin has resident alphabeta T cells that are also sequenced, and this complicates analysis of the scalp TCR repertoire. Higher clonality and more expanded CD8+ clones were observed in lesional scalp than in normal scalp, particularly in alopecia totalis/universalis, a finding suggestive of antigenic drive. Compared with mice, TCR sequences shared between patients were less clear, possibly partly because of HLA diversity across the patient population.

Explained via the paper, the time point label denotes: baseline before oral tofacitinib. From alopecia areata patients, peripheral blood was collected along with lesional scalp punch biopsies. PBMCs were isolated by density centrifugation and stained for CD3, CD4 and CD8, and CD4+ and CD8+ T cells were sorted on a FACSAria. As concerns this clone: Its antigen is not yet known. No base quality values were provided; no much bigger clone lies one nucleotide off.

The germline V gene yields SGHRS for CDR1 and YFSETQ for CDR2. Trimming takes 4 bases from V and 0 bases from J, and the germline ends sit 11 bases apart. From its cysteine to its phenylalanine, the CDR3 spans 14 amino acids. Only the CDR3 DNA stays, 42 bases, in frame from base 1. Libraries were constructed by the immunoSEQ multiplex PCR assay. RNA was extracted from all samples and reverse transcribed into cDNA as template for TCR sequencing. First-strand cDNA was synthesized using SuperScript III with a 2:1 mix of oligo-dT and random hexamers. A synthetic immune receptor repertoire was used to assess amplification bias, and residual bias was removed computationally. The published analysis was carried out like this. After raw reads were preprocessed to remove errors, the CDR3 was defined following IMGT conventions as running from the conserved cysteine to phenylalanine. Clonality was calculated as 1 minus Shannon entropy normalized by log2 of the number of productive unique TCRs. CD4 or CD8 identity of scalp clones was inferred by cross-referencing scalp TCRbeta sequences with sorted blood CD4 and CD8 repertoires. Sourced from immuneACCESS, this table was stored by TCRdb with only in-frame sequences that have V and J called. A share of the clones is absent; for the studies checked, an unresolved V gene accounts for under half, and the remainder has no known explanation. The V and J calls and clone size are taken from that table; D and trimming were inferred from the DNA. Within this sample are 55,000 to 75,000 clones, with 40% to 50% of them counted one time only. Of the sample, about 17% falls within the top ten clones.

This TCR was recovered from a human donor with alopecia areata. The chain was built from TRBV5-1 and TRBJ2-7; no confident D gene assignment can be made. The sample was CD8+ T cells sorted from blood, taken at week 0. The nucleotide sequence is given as TGCGCCAGCAGCCCGTGGTGGCCCTCCTACGAGCAGTACTTC. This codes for CASSPWWPSYEQYF.